The source of this T cell receptor (beta chain) is a study of identical twins. Points from the study as a whole: Insertions were reduced in abundant cord blood beta clonotypes but not in memory repertoires. Not following the same donors, the study drew its conclusions from cross-sectional statistical analysis.

Germline trimming cut 0 bases from V and 0 bases from J; bases unmatched to any gene: 3. The CDR3 runs 16 residues. The germline CDR1 and CDR2 sequences are SEHNR and FQNEAQ (reference sequence). This clonotype was detected many times. The antigen is undetermined. TCRdb processed the 5' RACE reads anew with MiXCR; each CDR3 protein has one entry. The data hold hundreds of thousands of distinct CDR3 sequences, with roughly 12% observed a single time. These data also featured in a second study, about yellow fever vaccine responses in identical twins.

The material sequenced was CD8+ T cells sorted from blood. The V gene is TRBV7-9, the J gene TRBJ2-3, with 7 bases fitting TRBD2. The sequence was collected from a woman between 18 and 30 years old in good health. The CDR3 loop reads CASSLAAGVSTDTQYF. DNA for the CDR3: TGTGCCAGCAGCTTAGCGGCGGGAGTGAGCACAGATACGCAGTATTTT.